This paragraph covers one T cell receptor beta chain sequence. From the 5' RACE reads, TCRdb called clonotypes with MiXCR, one entry per CDR3 protein. The sample holds some 500,000 distinct CDR3 sequences, roughly an eighth seen once. These data originate in a study of identical twins. The V end was cut by 2 bases, the J end by 0 bases, with 7 bases between. CDR1 is SEHNR and CDR2 is FQNEAQ in the germline V gene (reference sequence). This CDR3 contains 14 residues. These data also featured in a second study, about yellow fever vaccine responses in identical twins.

Sequenced: CD4+ T cells sorted from blood. This receptor was obtained from a woman under 30 in good health. This rearrangement joins TRBV7-9 to TRBJ2-5; perhaps TRBD2 as D (6 bases). CDR3 protein: CASSLRGYQETQYF. The CDR3 DNA is TGTGCCAGCAGCTTACGGGGGTACCAAGAGACCCAGTACTTC.